This entry concerns a single T cell receptor (beta chain). Noted treatment: oral pan-JAK inhibitor, 5-10 mg twice daily. The data derive from a study of CD8+ T cells in alopecia areata. Reverse transcription of extracted RNA yielded cDNA, which provided the sequencing template. Produced via immunoSEQ multiplex PCR; TCRdb's table is partial and in-frame only. Of roughly 200,000 clones listed, around two fifths were seen once; the top ten hold approximately 2.9%. This sequence was found in a human donor with alopecia areata. This sample comprised CD4+ T cells sorted from blood, obtained at approximately week 37, from a patient treated with tofacitinib.

The CDR3 loop is CASRTGGRNGELFF. The CDR3 DNA reads as TGTGCCAGCCGTACAGGGGGCAGGAACGGGGAGCTGTTTTTT. V gene TRBV6-5 combines with J gene TRBJ2-2, with 9 bases that match TRBD1. The CDR3 consists of 14 residues. The V and J ends lost 8 bases and 7 bases, in that order; junction bases with no gene match: 8. Germline loops: CDR1 MNHEY, CDR2 SVGAGI.